The sequence of this T cell receptor (beta chain) was determined in a study of cytomegalovirus exposure and HLA in healthy donors. Comments on this clone: Its specificity is not known.

Study-wide points: A few of the chains that were CMV-associated were confirmed in vitro to be specific for CMV antigens. Investigators reported 150 to 200 TCR beta chains as tied to cytomegalovirus. In a later analysis, first-cohort TCR clusters were found to tend to co-occur in the approximately 120 validation repertoires.

From the roughly 110-subject validation cohort, which was separate from the roughly 620-subject first cohort, the donors were drawn. Repertoires were generated with immunoSEQ multiplex PCR, while TCRdb's copy carries only in-frame clones and drops some. Among about 160,000 clones, around nine tenths were seen once, and the ten largest hold around a tenth. The sequence was obtained from a woman younger than 35 in good health and CMV-seropositive. The sequencing sample was made of PBMCs.

This chain's CDR3 is CASRWTGNLNTEAFF. CDR3 nucleotides: TGTGCCAGCAGATGGACAGGCAACTTGAACACTGAAGCTTTCTTT. The genes are TRBV27 and TRBJ1-1; 7 nucleotides line up with TRBD1. The CDR3 sequence is 15 residues long. V shed 6 bases and J 0 bases; nucleotides not matched to a gene: 7. Per the germline V gene, CDR1 is MNHEY and CDR2 is SMNVEV (reference sequence).